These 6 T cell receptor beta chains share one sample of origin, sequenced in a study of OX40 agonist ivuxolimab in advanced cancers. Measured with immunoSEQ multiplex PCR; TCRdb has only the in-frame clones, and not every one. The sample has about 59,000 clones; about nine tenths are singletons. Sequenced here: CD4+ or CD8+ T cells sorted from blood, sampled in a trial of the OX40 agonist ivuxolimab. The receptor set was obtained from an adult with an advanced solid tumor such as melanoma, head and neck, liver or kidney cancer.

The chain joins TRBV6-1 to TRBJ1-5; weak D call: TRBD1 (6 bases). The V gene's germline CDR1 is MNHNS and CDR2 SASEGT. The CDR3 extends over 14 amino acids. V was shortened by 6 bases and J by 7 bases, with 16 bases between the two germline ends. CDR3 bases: TGTGCCAGCAGCAAGGGAGGGGGATCACAGCCCCAGCATTTT. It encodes CASSKGGGSQPQHF.

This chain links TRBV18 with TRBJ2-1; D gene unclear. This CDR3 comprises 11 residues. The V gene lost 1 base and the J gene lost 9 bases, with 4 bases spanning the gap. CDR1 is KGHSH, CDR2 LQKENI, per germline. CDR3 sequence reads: CASSPRAEQFF. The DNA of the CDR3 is TGTGCCAGCTCACCACGGGCTGAGCAGTTCTTC.

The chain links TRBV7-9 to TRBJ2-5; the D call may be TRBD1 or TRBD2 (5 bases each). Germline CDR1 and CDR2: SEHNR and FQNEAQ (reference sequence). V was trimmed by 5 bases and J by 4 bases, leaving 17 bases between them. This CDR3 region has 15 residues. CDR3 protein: CASSLRYGTGETQYF. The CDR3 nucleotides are TGTGCCAGCAGCCTCCGGTACGGGACGGGAGAGACCCAGTACTTC.

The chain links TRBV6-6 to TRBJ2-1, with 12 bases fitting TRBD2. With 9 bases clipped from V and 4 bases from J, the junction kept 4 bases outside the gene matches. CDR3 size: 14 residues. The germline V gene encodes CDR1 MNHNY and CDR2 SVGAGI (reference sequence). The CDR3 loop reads CASASGRGYNEQFF. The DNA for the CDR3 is TGTGCCAGTGCTAGCGGGAGGGGGTACAATGAGCAGTTCTTC.

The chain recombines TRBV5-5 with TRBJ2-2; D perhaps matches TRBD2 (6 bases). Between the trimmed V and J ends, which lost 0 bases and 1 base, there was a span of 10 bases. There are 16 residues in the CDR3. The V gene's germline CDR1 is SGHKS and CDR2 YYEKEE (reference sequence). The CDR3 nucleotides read TGTGCCAGCAGCTTGGAGGCGCGGGGGAACACCGGGGAGCTGTTTTTT. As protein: CASSLEARGNTGELFF. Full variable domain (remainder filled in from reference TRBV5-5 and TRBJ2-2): DAGVTQSPTHLIKTRGQQVTLRCSPISGHKSVSWYQQVLGQGPQFIFQYYEKEERGRGNFPDRFSARQFPNYSSELNVNALLLGDSALYLCASSLEARGNTGELFFGEGSRLTVL.

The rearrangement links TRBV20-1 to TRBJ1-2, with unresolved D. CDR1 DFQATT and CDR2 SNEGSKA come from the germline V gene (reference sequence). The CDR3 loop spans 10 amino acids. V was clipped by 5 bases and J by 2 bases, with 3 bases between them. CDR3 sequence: CSAYNYGYTF. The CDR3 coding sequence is TGCAGTGCTTACAACTATGGCTACACCTTC.